Each of the 26 T cell receptor beta chains below was sequenced from the same sample in a study of blood T cell repertoires in COVID-19. The method was immunoSEQ multiplex PCR; TCRdb's version includes in-frame clones alone and lacks a portion of them. The data contain some 130,000 clones, 60% to 80% of them singletons. The specimen sequenced was peripheral blood. All receptors come from a man aged 60-69 years who had recovered from COVID-19.

The chain has TRBV7-6 and TRBJ1-4; no clear D gene. V shed 2 bases and J shed 1 base, with 11 bases lying between them. This CDR3 has 16 residues. Germline V CDR1 and CDR2: SGHVS, FNYEAQ. The CDR3 here is CASSLLGGLTNEKLFF. The CDR3 DNA follows: TGTGCCAGCAGCTTATTGGGCGGGTTAACTAATGAAAAACTGTTTTTT. The complete variable domain, with remaining parts taken from reference TRBV7-6 and TRBJ1-4, reads GAGVSQSPRYKVTKRGQDVALRCDPISGHVSLYWYRQALGQGPEFLTYFNYEAQQDKSGLPNDRFSAERPEGSISTLTIQRTEQRDSAMYRCASSLLGGLTNEKLFFGSGTQLSVL.

Ten or more counts support this clone. The chain couples TRBV30 to TRBJ1-4; D is ambiguous. CDR3 length: 15 amino acids. V was trimmed by 1 base and J by 4 bases, leaving 13 bases between them. Per germline, CDR1 GTSNPN and CDR2 SVGIG (reference sequence). CDR3: CAWSARRSRNEKLFF. The CDR3 nucleotides read TGTGCCTGGAGTGCGAGGCGCAGTCGTAATGAAAAACTGTTTTTT. Drawing the rest from reference TRBV30 and TRBJ1-4, the complete variable domain is SQTIHQWPATLVQPVGSPLSLECTVEGTSNPNLYWYRQAAGRGLQLLFYSVGIGQISSEVPQNLSASRPQDRQFILSSKKLLLSDSGFYLCAWSARRSRNEKLFFGSGTQLSVL.

J is TRBJ1-1 and V is TRBV6-5; tentatively, D is TRBD1 (6 bases). This CDR3 contains 15 residues. Germline CDR1 MNHEY, CDR2 SVGAGI. The ends were cut back, 4 bases at V and 0 bases at J, with 12 bases in the middle. The chain's CDR3 is CASSFAGTLNTEAFF. The CDR3 DNA reads TGTGCCAGCAGTTTTGCCGGGACACTGAACACTGAAGCTTTCTTT.

This clone has just a few counts. In nucleotides, the CDR3 is TGTGCCAGCGAGGGAGCCGGCAATGAGCAGTTCTTC. Translation: CASEGAGNEQFF. V usage is TRBV12-3 or TRBV12-4 and J usage is TRBJ2-1, with TRBD2 as a possible D gene (5 bases). The CDR3 consists of 12 residues. With 8 bases removed from V and 6 bases from J, the gap between germline ends came to 11 bases.

This clone appeared once. The J gene is TRBJ2-7, the V gene TRBV4-2, with D uncertain. V was trimmed by 1 base and J by 4 bases, leaving 8 bases between them. CDR1 and CDR2 (germline): LGHNA, YNFKEQ. This CDR3 is built from 13 residues. The CDR3 here is CASSQGRSYEQYF. CDR3 sequence (DNA): TGTGCCAGCAGCCAAGGTCGGAGTTACGAGCAGTACTTC.

The chain joins TRBV28 to TRBJ2-3; the match to TRBD2 covers 12 bases. Trimming removed 3 bases from V and 6 bases from J; junction bases left unmatched: 7. CDR3 length equals 16 residues. Germline V lookup: CDR1 MDHEN, CDR2 SYDVKM. Written as DNA, the CDR3 is TGTGCCAGCAGTTTTAGTGTGACTAGCGGGAGCGATACGCAGTATTTT. Translation: CASSFSVTSGSDTQYF.

The rearrangement links TRBV27 to TRBJ2-5; TRBD2 aligns across 8 bases. The J segment lost 3 bases and the V segment lost 8 bases, leaving 5 bases of the junction unmatched. The germline V gene has CDR1 MNHEY and CDR2 SMNVEV (reference sequence). This CDR3 is 13 amino acids long. The CDR3 here is CASASGLEETQYF. The CDR3 region has the DNA TGTGCCAGCGCCTCGGGACTAGAAGAGACCCAGTACTTC.

The chain joins TRBV7-6 to TRBJ2-2, with a tentative D call TRBD1 (6 bases). The V end was cut by 5 bases, the J end by 5 bases, with 12 bases between. Germline CDR1 reads SGHVS; CDR2 reads FNYEAQ. The CDR3 spans 14 residues. This CDR3 is CASSRIDRTGELFF. CDR3 bases: TGTGCCAGCAGCCGAATTGACAGGACCGGGGAGCTGTTTTTT.

This clone was recorded once. V is TRBV6-6 and J is TRBJ2-1; TRBD2 matches at 10 bases. CDR3 length: 15 amino acids. Germline CDR1 reads MNHNY; CDR2 reads SVGAGI (reference sequence). Germline trimming cut 6 bases from V and 9 bases from J; bases unmatched to any gene: 11. Written as DNA, the CDR3 is TGTGCCAGCAGCCCTGCAGCGGGGGGGATCGGTGAGCAGTTCTTC. It codes for CASSPAAGGIGEQFF.

The V call is TRBV9, the J call TRBJ1-3; D unresolved. There are 15 residues in the CDR3. Germline-derived CDR1 and CDR2 are SGDLS and YYNGEE. V shed 0 bases and J shed 4 bases, with 11 bases lying between them. CDR3 nucleotide sequence: TGTGCCAGCAGCGTAGACGGGGTTGGCGGAAACACCATATATTTT. This translates into CASSVDGVGGNTIYF.

The V and J genes are TRBV4-3 and TRBJ1-2; 7 bases are shared with TRBD1. V dropped 1 base and J dropped 2; count of bases not matched to a gene: 7. The CDR3 is made up of 16 amino acids. Germline assignment: CDR1 LGHNA and CDR2 YSLEER. CDR3 DNA: TGCGCCAGCAGCCAAGCTACAGGGGCGCCCAACTATGGCTACACCTTC. Its translation: CASSQATGAPNYGYTF.

Written as DNA, the CDR3 is TGTGCCAGCAGAAATGGTCCGCGCTCTGGGGCCAACGTCCTGACTTTC. Translating it yields CASRNGPRSGANVLTF. This chain joins TRBV27 and TRBJ2-6, with D hard to call. The V gene lost 6 bases and the J gene lost 0 bases, with 12 bases spanning the gap. CDR3 length: 16 residues. Germline loops: CDR1 MNHEY, CDR2 SMNVEV (reference sequence).

Points on this clone: Other DNA sequences of this sample code for an identical CDR3. This chain uses TRBV4-3 with TRBJ1-2; 8 nucleotides line up with TRBD1. Germline trimming cut 1 base from V and 3 bases from J; bases unmatched to any gene: 4. This CDR3 spans 15 amino acids. Per germline, CDR1 LGHNA and CDR2 YSLEER. DNA for the CDR3: TGCGCCAGCAGCCAAGCCCTACAGGGGGACTATGGCTACACCTTC. The encoded protein is CASSQALQGDYGYTF.

The chain joins TRBV10-2 to TRBJ2-3, with 12 bases identical to TRBD2. J lost 5 bases, V lost 3 bases, and 6 bases had no gene match. The germline gives CDR1 WSHSY, CDR2 SAAADI. The CDR3 is made up of 16 amino acids. Here the CDR3 reads CASSEVGLAGRDTQYF. The CDR3 coding sequence is TGCGCCAGCAGTGAAGTAGGACTAGCGGGGCGAGATACGCAGTATTTT.

The chain has TRBV27 and TRBJ2-7, with D possibly being TRBD1 (5 bases). The V end was cut by 4 bases, the J end by 2 bases, with 18 bases between. In germline, CDR1 is MNHEY, CDR2 SMNVEV (reference sequence). This CDR3 is 16 amino acids long. The chain's CDR3 is CASSSLPGPDTYEQYF. The DNA for the CDR3 is TGTGCCAGCAGTTCCCTCCCCGGTCCGGACACCTACGAGCAGTACTTC.

This clone showed up just once. The gene calls are TRBV28 and TRBJ2-7; D is perhaps TRBD2 (6 bases). The germline V and J ends were trimmed by 10 bases and 0 bases, with 13 bases remaining between them. Germline assignment: CDR1 MDHEN and CDR2 SYDVKM. The CDR3 is made up of 13 amino acids. The CDR3, as DNA: TGTGCCACCGGGGGTCATAGCTCCTACGAGCAGTACTTC. Translation: CATGGHSSYEQYF.

This sequence joins TRBV6-2 or TRBV6-3 and TRBJ1-3; D may be TRBD1 (5 bases). Between the trimmed V and J ends, which lost 6 bases and 3 bases, there was a span of 15 bases. In germline, CDR1 is MNHEY, CDR2 SVGEGT. The CDR3 runs to 15 residues. The CDR3 nucleotides are TGTGCCAGCAGCCCCGTACCAGGGCTTGGAAACACCATATATTTT. It translates to CASSPVPGLGNTIYF.

The chain is built from TRBV6-6 and TRBJ2-5; maybe TRBD1 (6 bases). Germline V gene data show CDR1 as MNHNY and CDR2 as SVGAGI (reference sequence). CDR3 length equals 14 residues. Trimming cost V 6 bases and J 7 bases, with 18 bases left between them. The CDR3 DNA follows: TGTGCCAGCAGGGAGGCAGGGGCCGCAGGGACCCAGTACTTC. As protein: CASREAGAAGTQYF.

V is TRBV19 and J is TRBJ1-4; 7 bases are shared with TRBD1. The V gene end was trimmed by 6 bases and the J gene end by 5 bases; junction bases not matched to a gene: 6. The length of the CDR3 is 14 residues. CDR1 and CDR2 from the germline V gene are LNHDA and SQIVND (reference sequence). DNA of the CDR3: TGTGCCAGTAGCCCTGGGACAGAAAATGAAAAACTGTTTTTT. This codes for CASSPGTENEKLFF.

The chain combines TRBV18 with TRBJ1-4, with TRBD1 as a possible D gene (6 bases). Trimming took 0 bases from V and 4 from J, leaving 12 bases between them. The CDR3 length is 16 residues. Germline CDR1 is KGHSH and CDR2 is LQKENI. CDR3 protein: CASSPPFEGVNEKLFF. The CDR3 nucleotides are TGTGCCAGCTCACCACCGTTCGAGGGGGTTAATGAAAAACTGTTTTTT.

This clone has just one count. V gene TRBV28 combines with J gene TRBJ1-3, with a weak D call TRBD1 (5 bases). The CDR3 is 17 residues long. CDR1 and CDR2 (germline): MDHEN, SYDVKM. V was trimmed by 3 bases and J by 2 bases, leaving 17 bases between them. The DNA of the CDR3 is TGTGCCAGCAGTTTCGTGGGCGGGGGAAGAGCTGGAAACACCATATATTTT. It translates to CASSFVGGGRAGNTIYF.

This clone came up once. This chain links TRBV19 with TRBJ1-6; TRBD1 might be the D (6 bases). The CDR3 runs to 14 residues. Trimming took 2 bases from V and 10 from J, leaving 12 bases between them. Looked up from germline, CDR1 is LNHDA and CDR2 is SQIVND (reference sequence). CDR3 protein: CASSIQGSGSPLHF. CDR3 sequence (DNA): TGTGCCAGTAGTATACAGGGGAGCGGATCACCCCTCCACTTT.

The CDR3 region is CASSNREENTIYF. In DNA, the CDR3 is TGTGCCAGTAGTAACCGGGAGGAAAACACCATATATTTT. The rearrangement uses TRBV19 and TRBJ1-3; D not resolved. The germline V gene has CDR1 LNHDA and CDR2 SQIVND (reference sequence). The CDR3 has 13 residues. V was clipped by 4 bases and J by 6 bases, with 10 bases between them.

This clone came up once. The rearrangement uses TRBV9 and TRBJ1-2; 10 bases are a match to TRBD1. Germline assignment: CDR1 SGDLS and CDR2 YYNGEE. CDR3 length: 15 residues. Losses at the gene ends were 4 bases for V and 3 bases for J; bases not matched to a gene: 6. The CDR3 reads CASSSQDRGDYGYTF. As DNA, the CDR3 is TGTGCCAGCAGCAGCCAGGACAGGGGGGACTATGGCTACACCTTC.

This clone turned up a few times. V and J are TRBV4-3 and TRBJ2-1; 7 nucleotides align to TRBD2. CDR1 and CDR2 (germline): LGHNA, YSLEER. This CDR3 is built from 13 residues. V lost 4 bases, J lost 6 bases, and 3 bases stayed unmatched. CDR3 nucleotides: TGCGCCAGCAGCCGATGGGAGGGCAATGAGCAGTTCTTC. Translation: CASSRWEGNEQFF.

This clone has ten or more counts. This chain connects TRBV28 to TRBJ1-5; TRBD1 agrees at 7 bases. Trimming at V came to 5 bases and at J to 7 bases, leaving 14 bases not matched to a gene. The germline CDR1 and CDR2 sequences are MDHEN and SYDVKM. The CDR3 is made up of 16 amino acids. CDR3 sequence reads: CASSSPTGWVGQPQHF. In nucleotides, the CDR3 is TGTGCCAGCAGTAGCCCGACAGGGTGGGTGGGGCAGCCCCAGCATTTT.